This T cell receptor (beta chain) stems from a study of beta chain features in type 1 diabetes. Study findings and constraints: Researchers report that Type 1 diabetes patients had moderately but significantly shorter TCRB CDR3s across all four CD4+ subsets.

V dropped 8 bases and J dropped 2 bases, with 14 bases sitting between them. CDR3 length: 14 amino acids. Germline V CDR1 and CDR2: WSHSY, SAAADI. Every bit of the isolated RNA underwent reverse transcription, so sequencing read expressed TCRB transcripts. About 3.57 million reads were obtained on average from naive, central memory and regulatory T cell samples. Only in-frame clones appear in the TCRdb table, and some are missing; sequencing was by immunoSEQ multiplex PCR. Found here are roughly 150,000 clones, about 10% of them singletons; the top ten hold approximately 0.7%. A few counts support this clone. Its antigen is still unknown. Every sorted population was more than 95% pure.

This TCR derives from a woman between 25 and 40 years old with type 1 diabetes. The chain is built from TRBV10-2 and TRBJ2-3; a possible D gene is TRBD2 (6 bases). Sequencing input: central memory CD4+ T cells from blood. This CDR3 reads CASGPGTSTDTQYF. DNA of the CDR3: TGCGCCAGCGGGCCCGGGACTTCCACAGATACGCAGTATTTT.